These T cell receptor beta chains were read from a single sample in a study of shared T cell receptors in the human thymus. Sequenced by immunoSEQ multiplex PCR; TCRdb stores in-frame clones only, minus some. The data show around 65,000 clones, 90% to 95% seen once. Sequences were obtained from thymocytes. The source of these receptors is a human donor. Each CDR3 is given with its conserved first and last residue. Each record gives: J gene, clone size, D gene, CDR3 length, V gene, CDR3 protein, CDR3 DNA. D genes are given only for firm matches. Clone size appears in some rows only: once, few, many, or a class for an expanded clone.

TRBJ1-1 . . 20 TRBV14 CASSQTRKTWFAEGNTEAFF TGTGCCAGCAGCCAAACAAGGAAAACGTGGTTCGCGGAAGGGAACACTGAAGCTTTCTTT
TRBJ2-5 . . 16 TRBV7-8 CASSLTPGEGGGTQYF TGTGCCAGCAGTTTGACACCCGGTGAAGGTGGTGGGACCCAGTACTTC
TRBJ2-5 . TRBD1 15 TRBV2 CASSGRDRVGETQYF TGTGCCAGCAGTGGCCGGGACAGGGTAGGAGAGACCCAGTACTTC
TRBJ1-4 . TRBD1 15 TRBV19 CASSPRQGTNEKLFF TGTGCCAGTAGTCCTCGACAGGGGACTAATGAAAAACTGTTTTTT
TRBJ2-1 . . 17 TRBV14 CASSQGWGGAIPNEQFF TGTGCCAGCAGCCAAGGTTGGGGGGGGGCCATTCCCAATGAGCAGTTCTTC
TRBJ1-1 . . 16 TRBV2 CASVQKRDLVNTEAFF TGTGCCAGCGTACAAAAAAGGGACCTTGTGAACACTGAAGCTTTCTTT
TRBJ2-1 . . 17 TRBV19 CASSIDQAVAMYNEQFF TGTGCCAGTAGTATAGATCAAGCGGTGGCTATGTACAATGAGCAGTTCTTC
TRBJ2-7 . . 14 TRBV11-2 CASSHPAANYEQYF TGTGCCAGCAGCCATCCGGCAGCAAACTACGAGCAGTACTTC
TRBJ2-7 . TRBD1 14 TRBV10-3 CAISARDRGYEQYF TGTGCCATCAGTGCACGGGACAGGGGATACGAGCAGTACTTC
TRBJ1-5 . TRBD1 19 TRBV18 CASSPPDRDPTHSNQPQHF TGTGCCAGCTCACCACCCGACAGGGATCCTACCCATAGCAATCAGCCCCAGCATTTT
TRBJ1-2 . . 16 TRBV30 CAWSGRAELYQTVYTF TGTGCCTGGAGTGGGAGGGCAGAACTTTATCAAACGGTATACACCTTC
TRBJ1-6 . . 17 TRBV4-1 CASSQEAEAVTNSPLHF TGCGCCAGCAGCCAAGAGGCTGAGGCAGTGACTAATTCACCCCTCCACTTT
TRBJ2-1 . . 13 TRBV5-6 CASSLGDWYEQFF TGTGCCAGCAGCTTGGGGGATTGGTATGAGCAGTTCTTC
TRBJ1-2 . . 15 TRBV7-9 CASSHLGAANYGYTF TGTGCCAGCAGCCACCTGGGGGCAGCTAACTATGGCTACACCTTC
TRBJ1-6 . TRBD1 17 TRBV9 CASSVEDRDEFSSPLHF TGTGCCAGCAGCGTAGAGGACAGGGATGAATTTAGTTCACCCCTCCACTTT
TRBJ2-1 . . 15 TRBV30 CAWSGQVVSYNEQFF TGTGCCTGGAGTGGACAGGTTGTCTCCTACAATGAGCAGTTCTTC
TRBJ2-5 . . 13 TRBV18 CASSPPGQETQYF TGTGCCAGCTCACCACCTGGCCAAGAGACCCAGTACTTC
TRBJ1-2 . . 12 TRBV19 CASSIQGYGYTF TGTGCCAGTAGTATCCAGGGTTATGGCTACACCTTC
TRBJ1-2 once . 14 TRBV5-6 CASSLGSPNYGYTF TGTGCCAGCAGCTTAGGGTCTCCTAACTATGGCTACACCTTC